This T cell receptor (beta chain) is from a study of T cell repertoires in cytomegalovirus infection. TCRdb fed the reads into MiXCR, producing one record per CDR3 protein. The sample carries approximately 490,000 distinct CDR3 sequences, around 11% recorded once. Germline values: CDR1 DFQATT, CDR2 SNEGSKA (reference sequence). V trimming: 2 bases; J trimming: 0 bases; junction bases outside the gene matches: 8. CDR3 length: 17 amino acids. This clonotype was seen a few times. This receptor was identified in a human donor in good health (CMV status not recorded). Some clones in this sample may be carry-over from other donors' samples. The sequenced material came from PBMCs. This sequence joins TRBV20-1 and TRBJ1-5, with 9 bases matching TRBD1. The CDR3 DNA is TGCAGTGCTAGACGGACAGGGGTGGGCTATAGCAATCAGCCCCAGCATTTT. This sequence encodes CSARRTGVGYSNQPQHF.